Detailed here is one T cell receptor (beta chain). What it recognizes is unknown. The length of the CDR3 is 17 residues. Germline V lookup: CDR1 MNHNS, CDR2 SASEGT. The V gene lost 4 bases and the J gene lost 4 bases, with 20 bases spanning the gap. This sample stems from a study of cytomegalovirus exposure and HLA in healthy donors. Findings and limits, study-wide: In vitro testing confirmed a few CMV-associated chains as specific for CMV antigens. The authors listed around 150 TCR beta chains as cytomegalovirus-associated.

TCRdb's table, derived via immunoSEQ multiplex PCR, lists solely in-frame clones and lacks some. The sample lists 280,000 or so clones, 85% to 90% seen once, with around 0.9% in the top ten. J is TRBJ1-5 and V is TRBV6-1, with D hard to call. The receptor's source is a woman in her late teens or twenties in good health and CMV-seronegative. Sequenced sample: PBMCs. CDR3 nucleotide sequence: TGTGCCAGCAGTGCCCCGGGCCACGGGGTCCTAAATCAGCCCCAGCATTTT. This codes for CASSAPGHGVLNQPQHF.